These 28 T cell receptor beta chains came from one sample sequenced in a study of T cells in Graves' hyperthyroidism and ophthalmopathy. TCR beta CDR3 regions were amplified from RNA transcripts. RT-PCR in the first round (using the HTBI primer set) targeted the TCR CDR3. Each CDR3 protein gets one entry after TCRdb re-called the multiplex PCR reads with MiXCR. The repertoire holds approximately 610,000 distinct CDR3 sequences, with about 15% as singletons. Sequencing input: blood. These receptors were taken from a woman in her 40s with Graves' ophthalmopathy.

This clonotype was seen many times. The CDR3 DNA sequence: TGTGCCAGCAGTGAATATGACGAGCAGTACTTC. Translating it yields CASSEYDEQYF. The chain is built from TRBV2 and TRBJ2-7; D is unclear. V lost 2 bases and J lost 5, with 4 bases in between. This CDR3 contains 11 residues. Germline CDR1 SNHLY, CDR2 FYNNEI.

This clonotype occurred many times. The chain carries TRBV5-1 and TRBJ2-7; TRBD1 aligns across 7 bases. The CDR3 sequence is 13 residues long. Germline V CDR1 and CDR2: SGHRS, YFSETQ. With V trimmed by 4 bases and J by 2 bases, 3 bases remained unmatched. This CDR3 reads CASSEGQAYEQYF. As DNA, the CDR3 is TGCGCCAGCAGCGAAGGACAGGCCTACGAGCAGTACTTC.

This clonotype was seen at least ten times. The J gene is TRBJ2-7, the V gene TRBV6-1; TRBD2 aligns across 10 bases. V was pared by 6 bases and J by 3 bases, with 8 bases of the junction left unmatched. The CDR3 is 15 amino acids. Germline CDR1 MNHNS, CDR2 SASEGT. This chain's CDR3 is CASRGMSSGSYEQYF. CDR3 DNA: TGTGCCAGCAGGGGAATGTCTAGCGGGAGCTACGAGCAGTACTTC.

This clonotype has a count of ten or more. This chain links TRBV2 with TRBJ1-3; D remains ambiguous. Trimming stripped 6 bases from V and 3 bases from J, with 9 bases between. Germline assignment: CDR1 SNHLY and CDR2 FYNNEI. The CDR3 consists of 13 residues. The CDR3 reads CASRWGNGNTIYF. CDR3 bases: TGTGCCAGCAGGTGGGGAAATGGAAACACCATATATTTT.

In this sample, this clonotype turned up many times. The chain is built from TRBV12-3 or TRBV12-4 and TRBJ2-5; D is possibly TRBD2 (5 bases). The V end was cut by 7 bases, the J end by 5 bases, with 14 bases between. CDR3 length: 13 amino acids. Here the CDR3 reads CASTTTGKETQYF. For the CDR3, the DNA is TGTGCCAGCACCACGACCGGGAAGGAGACCCAGTACTTC.

The chain has TRBV6-1 and TRBJ2-7; D unresolved. Trimming cost V 0 bases and J 2 bases, with 8 bases left between them. The CDR3 sequence is 14 residues long. CDR1 is MNHNS, CDR2 SASEGT, per germline. In nucleotides, the CDR3 is TGTGCCAGCAGTGAAGCAGGGCTACCCTACGAGCAGTACTTC. Its protein product is CASSEAGLPYEQYF.

The V and J genes are TRBV4-1 and TRBJ2-2, with D unresolved. The CDR3 length is 14 residues. Germline values: CDR1 MGHRA, CDR2 YSYEKL. V lost 1 base and J 3 bases, leaving 6 bases between the germline ends. The CDR3 nucleotides read TGCGCCAGCAGCCAAGCTAGTTACACCGGGGAGCTGTTTTTT. Encoded protein: CASSQASYTGELFF.

At least ten counts were recorded for this clonotype. The genes are TRBV6-4 and TRBJ2-2; no firm D call. The germline gives CDR1 MRHNA, CDR2 SNTAGT. The V end was cut by 4 bases, the J end by 2 bases, with 8 bases between. This CDR3 is 14 amino acids long. CDR3 residues: CASSVSANTGELFF. The CDR3, as DNA: TGTGCCAGCAGTGTATCAGCTAACACCGGGGAGCTGTTTTTT.

This clonotype was picked up many times. The rearrangement joins TRBV6-5 to TRBJ2-7; 7 bases agree with TRBD2. This CDR3 is 14 amino acids long. V was clipped by 0 bases and J by 5 bases; unmatched bases: 4. Germline CDR1 reads MNHEY; CDR2 reads SVGAGI. The CDR3 protein is CASSYSREHHEQYF. The CDR3 DNA reads as TGTGCCAGCAGTTACTCGCGGGAGCACCACGAGCAGTACTTC.

This chain joins TRBV6-1 and TRBJ1-1, with 9 bases aligning to TRBD1. The CDR3 has 14 amino acids. V shed 3 bases, J shed 2 bases, and the junction held 1 base outside the gene matches. CDR1 and CDR2 (germline): MNHNS, SASEGT. Here the CDR3 reads CASSEGQGNTEAFF. As DNA, the CDR3 is TGTGCCAGCAGTGAGGGACAGGGCAACACTGAAGCTTTCTTT.

This clonotype was counted only a few times. The chain has TRBV28 and TRBJ2-7; D is perhaps TRBD1 (6 bases). Germline V lookup: CDR1 MDHEN, CDR2 SYDVKM. V lost 3 bases and J lost 0, with 12 bases in between. This CDR3 is 15 amino acids long. CDR3 sequence: CASSLVQGSSYEQYF. The DNA for the CDR3 is TGTGCCAGCAGTTTGGTCCAGGGGAGCTCCTACGAGCAGTACTTC.

This clonotype was recorded many times. The chain links TRBV24-1 to TRBJ2-7; TRBD2 aligns across 7 bases. The CDR3 consists of 13 residues. CDR1 and CDR2 (germline): KGHDR, SFDVKD. J was trimmed by 0 bases and V by 7 bases; bases with no gene match: 2. Here the CDR3 DNA reads TGTGCCACCAGAGCTAGCGGCTCCTACGAGCAGTACTTC. Its translation is CATRASGSYEQYF.

This clonotype was detected a few times. An end of the junction differs from the germline gene, which may be a read error. The gene calls are TRBV28 and TRBJ1-1; 7 bases are shared with TRBD1. Germline V lookup: CDR1 MDHEN, CDR2 SYDVKM. The CDR3 runs 13 residues. The CDR3 DNA sequence: TGTGCCAGCAGCTCATTCAGGGGGACTGAAGCTCTCTTT. It specifies CASSSFRGTEALF. The whole variable domain, remainder taken from reference TRBV28 and TRBJ1-1, is DVKVTQSSRYLVKRTGEKVFLECVQDMDHENMFWYRQDPGLGLRLIYFSYDVKMKEKGDIPEGYSVSREKKERFSLILESASTNQTSMYLCASSSFRGTEALFGQGTRLTVV.

This clonotype was counted ten times or more. The V gene is TRBV7-2, the J gene TRBJ2-7; 14 bases agree with TRBD2. The length of the CDR3 is 17 residues. The junction had 6 bases not matched to a gene; V was cut back by 2 bases and J by 3 bases. The germline gives CDR1 SGHTA, CDR2 FQGNSA. The CDR3 DNA sequence: TGTGCCAGCAGCTTACGACTAGCGGGAGGGCCTAGCTACGAGCAGTACTTC. Amino acids: CASSLRLAGGPSYEQYF.

This clonotype was detected ten times or more. This rearrangement joins TRBV2 to TRBJ1-5; possibly TRBD1 for D (5 bases). V was shortened by 6 bases and J by 5 bases, with 8 bases between the two germline ends. The germline gives CDR1 SNHLY, CDR2 FYNNEI. CDR3 length: 12 residues. The CDR3 DNA reads as TGTGCCAGCAGAAAACAGGATCAGCCCCAGCATTTT. Amino acid sequence: CASRKQDQPQHF.

The V and J genes are TRBV10-2 and TRBJ2-2; 10 nucleotides agree with TRBD1. V lost 7 bases to trimming and J lost 5 bases; unmatched junction nucleotides: 1. The CDR3 contains 13 residues. Germline-derived CDR1 and CDR2 are WSHSY and SAAADI. DNA for the CDR3: TGCGCCAGCATGGGACAGGGGACCGGGGAGCTGTTTTTT. This encodes CASMGQGTGELFF.

This clonotype was counted ten times or more. V and J are TRBV7-3 and TRBJ2-2, with TRBD1 matching over 8 bases. V was clipped by 2 bases and J by 4 bases; unmatched bases: 3. Germline-derived CDR1 and CDR2 are SGHTA and FQGTGA. The CDR3 covers 15 residues. The CDR3 region is CASSLGTGLTGELFF. The DNA of the CDR3 is TGTGCCAGCAGCTTAGGGACAGGCCTCACCGGGGAGCTGTTTTTT.

In its sample, this clonotype was seen many times. This sequence joins TRBV18 and TRBJ2-7; 9 bases map to TRBD1. CDR3 size: 14 residues. Germline V gene sequence: CDR1 KGHSH, CDR2 LQKENI. Losses at the gene ends were 3 bases for V and 7 bases for J; bases not matched to a gene: 7. The CDR3 here is CASSPTQGAGEQYF. The DNA of the CDR3 is TGTGCCAGCTCACCCACACAGGGGGCAGGGGAGCAGTACTTC.

The sample holds many counts of this clonotype. J is TRBJ2-5 and V is TRBV2, with a possible D match to TRBD2 (6 bases). V lost 0 bases and J 5 bases, leaving 16 bases between the germline ends. This CDR3 is built from 16 residues. Per germline, CDR1 SNHLY and CDR2 FYNNEI. The CDR3 bases are TGTGCCAGCAGTGAAGCGCCACGGGGGTTTTGGGAGACCCAGTACTTC. It encodes CASSEAPRGFWETQYF.

This clonotype was detected only a few times. The genes are TRBV5-1 and TRBJ2-2; unclear D gene. The CDR3 consists of 13 residues. Germline CDR1 reads SGHRS; CDR2 reads YFSETQ. V lost 7 bases, J lost 6 bases, and 13 bases lay in between. The CDR3 DNA reads as TGCGCCAGCCGGGCCCCCGGCTCCGGGGAGCTGTTTTTT. It codes for CASRAPGSGELFF.

This clonotype was seen ten or more times. This sequence joins TRBV27 and TRBJ1-1, with a tentative D call TRBD1 (5 bases). The V end was cut by 1 base, the J end by 3 bases, with 12 bases between. CDR3 length: 15 amino acids. Germline-derived CDR1 and CDR2 are MNHEY and SMNVEV (reference sequence). The DNA for the CDR3 is TGTGCCAGCAGTTTATTGGGGCGCGGGGACACTGAAGCTTTCTTT. This codes for CASSLLGRGDTEAFF.

V usage is TRBV11-2 and J usage is TRBJ2-2, with 9 bases matching TRBD2. Germline lookup yields CDR1 SGHAT and CDR2 FQNNGV. The CDR3 is 17 amino acids. V lost 3 bases, J lost 3 bases, and 8 bases stayed unmatched. The DNA for the CDR3 is TGTGCCAGCAGCTTTTCCACCGGGACTAGCCACACCGGGGAGCTGTTTTTT. Translating it yields CASSFSTGTSHTGELFF.

This clonotype was found a few times. At one boundary the junction diverges from the germline segment, which might be a read error. The chain links TRBV3-1 to TRBJ2-3, with D perhaps TRBD1 (6 bases). The CDR3 spans 11 residues. Germline values: CDR1 LGHDT, CDR2 YNNKEL (reference sequence). The CDR3 loop reads CASSHSHDRRF. The CDR3 region has the DNA TGTGCCAGCAGCCACTCTCATGACAGGCGTTTT.

This clonotype was detected only once. This chain joins TRBV12-3 or TRBV12-4 and TRBJ2-7; tentative D call: TRBD2 (6 bases). V was pared by 6 bases and J by 6 bases, with 21 bases between. This CDR3 comprises 15 residues. The CDR3 sequence is CASSPAGGPPFEQYF. CDR3 bases: TGTGCCAGCAGCCCAGCGGGCGGGCCCCCTTTCGAGCAGTACTTC.

V gene TRBV5-6 combines with J gene TRBJ2-7; a possible D gene is TRBD1 (6 bases). This CDR3 spans 18 amino acids. Germline loops: CDR1 SGHDT, CDR2 YYEEEE. V lost 0 bases, J lost 0 bases, and 19 bases lay in between. The CDR3 DNA sequence: TGTGCCAGCAGCTTGGAGGGAATCTGGGGGCCCAGCTCCTACGAGCAGTACTTC. Its protein product is CASSLEGIWGPSSYEQYF.

The V and J genes are TRBV13 and TRBJ2-7; 7 bases fit TRBD2. The CDR3 is made up of 15 amino acids. CDR1 and CDR2 from the germline V gene are PRHDT and FYEKMQ (reference sequence). Trimming took 3 bases from V and 0 from J; bases not matched to a gene: 5. The CDR3: CASSFFGGTSYEQYF. DNA for the CDR3: TGTGCCAGCAGCTTCTTCGGGGGGACCTCCTACGAGCAGTACTTC.

This clonotype was found a few times. The chain links TRBV4-2 to TRBJ2-7; perhaps TRBD2 as D (6 bases). Deletions cut 3 bases from V and 7 bases from J, with 22 bases between. The CDR3 runs to 16 residues. Per the germline V gene, CDR1 is LGHNA and CDR2 is YNFKEQ. DNA for the CDR3: TGTGCCAGCAGCCAGGGGCCGGGACTTTCACTGGGGGAGCAGTACTTC. Protein product: CASSQGPGLSLGEQYF.

This clonotype was detected ten times or more. V usage is TRBV5-1 and J usage is TRBJ1-1; a possible D gene is TRBD1 (5 bases). The CDR3 sequence is 16 residues long. Trimming took off 0 bases at V and 1 base at J, with 13 bases between the two ends. Germline CDR1 SGHRS, CDR2 YFSETQ. This CDR3 is CASSLGTGAANTEAFF. Written as DNA, the CDR3 is TGCGCCAGCAGCTTGGGAACCGGGGCAGCGAACACTGAAGCTTTCTTT.